The 16 T cell receptor beta chains reported below all come from one sample, sequenced in a study of T cell clones after liver transplantation. Some clones are missing from TCRdb's copy, which holds only in-frame ones; the method was immunoSEQ multiplex PCR. Here the sample spans about 120,000 clones, 90% being singletons. The specimen was CD4+ T cells from blood, collected 12 months after liver transplant. The receptors were sampled from a human patient who received a liver transplant. Some T cells may have come from the graft donor.

The sample holds one count of this clone. This chain joins TRBV5-1 and TRBJ1-1; possibly TRBD1 for D (6 bases). Germline lookup yields CDR1 SGHRS and CDR2 YFSETQ. V lost 0 bases to trimming and J lost 2 bases, with 14 bases between them. The CDR3 spans 16 residues. The CDR3 DNA reads TGCGCCAGCAGCTTGGAGGTTACAGGGATCAACACTGAAGCTTTCTTT. Translating gives CASSLEVTGINTEAFF.

The chain has TRBV5-1 and TRBJ2-6; D uncertain. V was cut by 0 bases and J by 2 bases, with 3 bases left in between. CDR3 length equals 14 residues. CDR1 SGHRS and CDR2 YFSETQ come from the germline V gene. This chain's CDR3 is CASSLATGANVLTF. The CDR3 DNA reads TGCGCCAGCAGCTTGGCGACTGGGGCCAACGTCCTGACTTTC.

The V and J genes are TRBV2 and TRBJ1-1; maybe TRBD1 (6 bases). The V and J ends lost 3 bases and 5 bases respectively, with 13 bases between them. CDR3 length equals 14 residues. The germline V gene encodes CDR1 SNHLY and CDR2 FYNNEI. This chain's CDR3 is CASSDMMGHTEAFF. CDR3 coding DNA: TGTGCCAGCAGTGATATGATGGGACATACTGAAGCTTTCTTT.

J is TRBJ2-7 and V is TRBV11-2; TRBD2 matches 13 bases. Germline V gene lookup returns CDR1 SGHAT and CDR2 FQNNGV. The CDR3 consists of 16 residues. V gave up 1 base and J gave up 5 bases; unmatched junction bases: 5. The CDR3 DNA reads as TGTGCCAGCAGCTTAGGGACTAGCGGGAGCATCCACGAGCAGTACTTC. Translation gives CASSLGTSGSIHEQYF.

This clone was recorded only once. This chain uses TRBV9 with TRBJ1-5; the D gene is possibly TRBD1 (6 bases). V was shortened by 0 bases and J by 3 bases, with 10 bases between the two germline ends. This CDR3 region has 15 residues. CDR1 SGDLS and CDR2 YYNGEE come from the germline V gene. The CDR3 reads CASSVDGGDNQPQHF. In nucleotides, the CDR3 is TGTGCCAGCAGCGTAGACGGGGGCGACAATCAGCCCCAGCATTTT. Supplemented by reference TRBV9 and TRBJ1-5, the full variable domain reads DSGVTQTPKHLITATGQRVTLRCSPRSGDLSVYWYQQSLDQGLQFLIQYYNGEERAKGNILERFSAQQFPDLHSELNLSSLELGDSALYFCASSVDGGDNQPQHFGDGTRLSIL.

This chain joins TRBV21-1 and TRBJ1-5; the table assigns TRBD1, which was not confirmed against the DNA. TRBV21-1 is a pseudogene segment. There are 15 residues in the CDR3. CDR3 coding DNA: TGTGCCAGCAGCAAAAAACACAGGGGGCGTCAGCCCCAGCATTTT. Its protein product is CASSKKHRGRQPQHF.

This chain connects TRBV19 to TRBJ2-7; 8 bases fit TRBD2. The germline V gene encodes CDR1 LNHDA and CDR2 SQIVND (reference sequence). The CDR3 consists of 14 residues. V was pared by 2 bases and J by 4 bases, with 4 bases of the junction left unmatched. DNA of the CDR3: TGTGCCAGTAGTATATTTGCGGGAGGATACGAGCAGTACTTC. It codes for CASSIFAGGYEQYF.

V usage is TRBV5-1 and J usage is TRBJ2-1, with D possibly matching TRBD2 (5 bases). The CDR3 is 15 amino acids. The germline V gene encodes CDR1 SGHRS and CDR2 YFSETQ. V was shortened by 1 base and J by 7 bases, with 15 bases between the two germline ends. The CDR3 DNA reads TGCGCCAGCAGCTTGAGGGAGATACTGGGGAATGAGCAGTTCTTC. It yields the protein CASSLREILGNEQFF.

This rearrangement joins TRBV28 to TRBJ2-5; D possibly corresponds to TRBD2 (5 bases). CDR1 and CDR2 from the germline V gene are MDHEN and SYDVKM. This CDR3 contains 14 residues. Deletions cut 6 bases from V and 0 bases from J, with 11 bases between. In nucleotides, the CDR3 is TGTGCCAGCAGCTTGGGCGGGTACCAAGAGACCCAGTACTTC. Protein: CASSLGGYQETQYF.

V gene TRBV18 combines with J gene TRBJ2-7; 10 bases map to TRBD1. CDR3 length: 16 amino acids. Germline CDR1 KGHSH, CDR2 LQKENI. V shed 5 bases and J 4 bases; nucleotides not matched to a gene: 11. DNA of the CDR3: TGTGCCAGCTCAAAAATCGCCGGGACAGGGGAGTACGAGCAGTACTTC. This encodes CASSKIAGTGEYEQYF.

This chain uses TRBV10-3 with TRBJ2-7, with 7 nucleotides matching TRBD2. This CDR3 is built from 14 residues. The germline V gene has CDR1 ENHRY and CDR2 SYGVKD. V shed 0 bases and J 6 bases; nucleotides not matched to a gene: 5. DNA of the CDR3: TGTGCCATCAGTGAGTCTGGGGGACTATCCGAGCAGTACTTC. This sequence encodes CAISESGGLSEQYF.

The chain combines TRBV10-1 with TRBJ2-3; D possibly corresponds to TRBD2 (6 bases). V dropped 3 bases and J dropped 3 bases, with 16 bases sitting between them. The CDR3 loop spans 16 amino acids. Germline V gene lookup returns CDR1 WNHNN and CDR2 SYGVQD (reference sequence). The chain's CDR3 is CASSDFKEGGTDTQYF. As DNA, the CDR3 is TGCGCCAGCAGTGATTTTAAGGAGGGAGGAACAGATACGCAGTATTTT.

The chain couples TRBV6-5 to TRBJ2-4, with TRBD2 matching 7 bases. The germline V gene encodes CDR1 MNHEY and CDR2 SVGAGI. After removal of 8 bases from V and 6 bases from J, the junction contained 13 bases not matched to a gene. This CDR3 region has 15 residues. CDR3 sequence reads: CASAARAGVTNIQYF. CDR3 bases: TGTGCCAGCGCCGCGAGGGCGGGAGTAACAAACATTCAGTACTTC.

The chain combines TRBV6-5 with TRBJ2-7; D is possibly TRBD1 (5 bases). Looked up from germline, CDR1 is MNHEY and CDR2 is SVGAGI. V lost 5 bases, J lost 9 bases, and 17 bases lay in between. The CDR3 runs to 13 residues. CDR3 nucleotides: TGTGCCAGCAGTCAAACCTCACAGGCCGGGCAGTACTTC. It specifies CASSQTSQAGQYF.

The chain carries TRBV19 and TRBJ1-2; a possible D gene is TRBD1 (6 bases). Trimming cost V 6 bases and J 8 bases, with 16 bases left between them. Germline assignment: CDR1 LNHDA and CDR2 SQIVND (reference sequence). The CDR3 is 13 amino acids. CDR3 sequence reads: CASRLTYRDGYTF. CDR3 nucleotides: TGTGCCAGTAGACTCACCTACAGGGACGGCTACACCTTC.

This sequence joins TRBV10-3 and TRBJ2-3; D remains ambiguous. The CDR3 extends over 11 amino acids. Deletions cut 10 bases from V and 8 bases from J, with 13 bases between. The germline CDR1 and CDR2 sequences are ENHRY and SYGVKD. CDR3 in DNA: TGTGCCACCTCCTTAAGTGTTACGCAGTATTTT. Protein: CATSLSVTQYF.